This T cell receptor (beta chain) is from a study of cytomegalovirus exposure and HLA in healthy donors. Overall study: An earlier analysis found 100 million or so unique TCR beta sequences from around 180 million T cells.

PCR employed 60 Vbeta and 13 Jbeta primers. Sequencing was performed with immunoSEQ multiplex PCR; in TCRdb, only in-frame clones are kept and a portion is missing. The top ten clones hold more than 7% of a sample with 150,000 to 200,000 clones, 12% of them seen once. Germline V CDR1 and CDR2: SGHTA, FQGNSA. The CDR3 consists of 12 residues. The V end was cut by 5 bases, the J end by 6 bases, with 7 bases between. This clone was seen only a few times. Its antigen remains unidentified. General observations from the study: Specificity for CMV antigens was confirmed in vitro for a few of the CMV-associated chains.

Sequencing used PBMCs. This clonotype originated in a man aged 45-65 years in good health and CMV-seropositive. The V gene is TRBV7-2, the J gene TRBJ2-2, with D unclear. The CDR3 nucleotides read TGTGCCAGCAGCCCCTCCGCCGGGGAGCTGTTTTTT. Protein: CASSPSAGELFF.